This T cell receptor beta chain comes out of a study of T cells after yellow fever vaccination. On the study more broadly: Fractions containing few cells were prepared with SMART-Seq v4 Ultra Low Input. The study's findings and limits: Most primary-vaccination clones recurred post-booster (around 95% CD4, around 90% CD8).

The 5'RACE template-switching step produced TCR cDNA and added a universal primer site and UMIs. TCRdb ran MiXCR on the 5' RACE reads and lists one entry per CDR3 protein. The profile covers about 160,000 distinct CDR3 sequences, with around 7.2% appearing a single time and approximately 2.5% taken by the ten largest. V lost 4 bases and J 0 bases, leaving 10 bases between the germline ends. This CDR3 has 15 amino acids. The V gene's germline CDR1 is KGHSH and CDR2 LQKENI. Remarks on this clonotype: As yet, its antigen is unknown.

The clonotype was recovered from a young man who received the YFV17D yellow fever vaccine. The chain links TRBV18 to TRBJ1-5; D may be TRBD1 (6 bases). The material was CD4+ T cells sorted from PBMCs, obtained less than 6 days after the first yellow fever vaccination. As DNA, the CDR3 is TGTGCCAGCTCACTAGGACAGAATAGCAATCAGCCCCAGCATTTT. It specifies CASSLGQNSNQPQHF.